These 11 T cell receptor beta chains came from one sample sequenced in a study of cytomegalovirus exposure and HLA in healthy donors. Use of 60 Vbeta and 13 Jbeta primers characterized the PCR. TCRdb keeps only in-frame clones here, not all; method: immunoSEQ multiplex PCR. In total, the table holds some 60,000 clones. Sequenced sample: PBMCs. The receptors shown here come from a young man in good health and CMV-seropositive.

The chain joins TRBV6-5 to TRBJ2-1, with 7 bases aligning to TRBD1. This CDR3 has 12 amino acids. Germline values: CDR1 MNHEY, CDR2 SVGAGI. The V segment lost 5 bases and the J segment 9 bases; nucleotides outside the gene matches: 4. The CDR3, as DNA: TGTGCCAGCAGTCCGACAGGGCGTGAGCAGTTCTTC. Residues: CASSPTGREQFF.

The chain carries TRBV7-3 and TRBJ2-3; D might be TRBD1 (7 bases). The V end was cut by 4 bases, the J end by 7 bases, with 18 bases between. Germline-derived CDR1 and CDR2 are SGHTA and FQGTGA. The CDR3 runs 15 residues. The CDR3 coding sequence is TGTGCCAGCAGCTCTGGAGGGGGCGACGGGAATACGCAGTATTTT. Translated, it gives CASSSGGGDGNTQYF. The full variable domain, completed using reference TRBV7-3 and TRBJ2-3, is GAGVSQTPSNKVTEKGKYVELRCDPISGHTALYWYRQSLGQGPEFLIYFQGTGAADDSGLPNDRFFAVRPEGSVSTLKIQRTERGDSAVYLCASSSGGGDGNTQYFGPGTRLTVL.

The chain couples TRBV30 to TRBJ2-7, with D possibly being TRBD1 (6 bases). The V gene's germline CDR1 is GTSNPN and CDR2 SVGIG (reference sequence). V gave up 2 bases and J gave up 4 bases, with 15 bases separating them. This CDR3 has 14 residues. In nucleotides, the CDR3 is TGTGCCTGGAGTAATCCTAACAGGGATTACGAGCAGTACTTC. It encodes CAWSNPNRDYEQYF. The entire variable domain, with the rest obtained from reference TRBV30 and TRBJ2-7, is as follows: SQTIHQWPATLVQPVGSPLSLECTVEGTSNPNLYWYRQAAGRGLQLLFYSVGIGQISSEVPQNLSASRPQDRQFILSSKKLLLSDSGFYLCAWSNPNRDYEQYFGPGTRLTVT.

This chain links TRBV7-2 with TRBJ2-6, with D tentatively TRBD2 (6 bases). From germline, CDR1 is SGHTA and CDR2 FQGNSA. This CDR3 has 16 amino acids. Trimming pared 5 bases from V and 1 base from J, leaving 12 bases between. CDR3 DNA sequence: TGTGCCAGCAGCCCCAGGAGGGTATCTGGGGCCAACGTCCTGACTTTC. Its protein is CASSPRRVSGANVLTF.

The V call is TRBV11-1, the J call TRBJ2-7; D unresolved. Germline V gene data show CDR1 as SGHAT and CDR2 as FQDESV (reference sequence). Between the trimmed V and J ends, which lost 2 bases and 2 bases, there was a span of 4 bases. CDR3 length: 12 residues. The DNA of the CDR3 is TGTGCCAGCAGCTTACCCGCCTACGAGCAGTACTTC. This translates into CASSLPAYEQYF.

The rearrangement joins TRBV6-1 to TRBJ2-7, with 8 bases that match TRBD1. Trimming removed 2 bases from V and 4 bases from J; junction bases left unmatched: 7. This CDR3 is built from 15 residues. Per germline, CDR1 MNHNS and CDR2 SASEGT. CDR3 sequence reads: CASSEIFGQGYEQYF. The CDR3 DNA reads as TGTGCCAGCAGTGAAATCTTCGGACAGGGTTACGAGCAGTACTTC.

V usage is TRBV27 and J usage is TRBJ2-5, with D possibly matching TRBD1 (5 bases). With 5 bases removed from V and 0 bases from J, the gap between germline ends came to 7 bases. The CDR3 contains 13 residues. Per the germline V gene, CDR1 is MNHEY and CDR2 is SMNVEV (reference sequence). CDR3 DNA sequence: TGTGCCAGCAGTCAGGGTAACCAAGAGACCCAGTACTTC. It encodes CASSQGNQETQYF.

The DNA for the CDR3 is TGTGCCAGCAGCCAAGACGGGAACTCTGGAAACACCATATATTTT. Protein sequence: CASSQDGNSGNTIYF. The V and J genes are TRBV4-2 and TRBJ1-3; unclear D gene. The V end was cut by 0 bases, the J end by 0 bases, with 6 bases between. The length of the CDR3 is 15 residues. Germline CDR1 LGHNA, CDR2 YNFKEQ.

This chain connects TRBV30 to TRBJ1-4, with 9 bases aligning to TRBD1. V lost 2 bases to trimming and J lost 5 bases; unmatched junction nucleotides: 9. This CDR3 has 16 residues. Germline-derived CDR1 and CDR2 are GTSNPN and SVGIG (reference sequence). The CDR3, as DNA: TGTGCCTGGAGTCACGACGGGACAGGGCTAAATGAAAAACTGTTTTTT. This gives the protein CAWSHDGTGLNEKLFF.

V usage is TRBV7-9 and J usage is TRBJ2-3, with 7 positions matching TRBD1. CDR1 and CDR2 (germline): SEHNR, FQNEAQ (reference sequence). V dropped 2 bases and J dropped 1; count of bases not matched to a gene: 3. This CDR3 comprises 15 residues. CDR3 sequence: CASSLNTGGTDTQYF. CDR3 bases: TGTGCCAGCAGCTTAAACACAGGGGGCACAGATACGCAGTATTTT.

J is TRBJ1-1 and V is TRBV7-9; the match to TRBD1 covers 7 bases. J lost 4 bases, V lost 2 bases, and 10 bases had no gene match. CDR3 length: 16 amino acids. In germline, CDR1 is SEHNR, CDR2 FQNEAQ (reference sequence). CDR3 loop: CASSLKMTGSITEAFF. The CDR3 DNA is TGTGCCAGCAGCTTAAAAATGACAGGGTCGATCACTGAAGCTTTCTTT.